These 10 T cell receptor beta chains share one sample of origin, sequenced in a study of T cell responses to AZD1222 COVID-19 vaccine. This table comes from immunoSEQ multiplex PCR, and its TCRdb copy is limited to in-frame clones, with some not included. Of 90,000 to 120,000 clones listed, around 90% were seen once; the top ten hold 4% to 5.5%. Sequencing was performed on peripheral blood, taken on day 0 of AZD1222 vaccination. These receptors originate from an adult in good health.

DNA of the CDR3: TGTGCCACCACGACCCGGCGGTCCCTTGCGTGGGGGCTGGACAGGGACACTGAAGCTTTCTTT. This sequence encodes CATTTRRSLAWGLDRDTEAFF. J is TRBJ1-1 and V is TRBV7-9; TRBD1 matches 8 bases. The CDR3 extends over 21 amino acids. V shed 10 bases and J 3 bases; nucleotides not matched to a gene: 31. Germline V gives CDR1 SEHNR, CDR2 FQNEAQ (reference sequence).

This clone occurred once. The chain joins TRBV6-5 to TRBJ1-1; the match to TRBD1 covers 8 bases. CDR3 size: 12 residues. The ends lost 6 bases at V and 3 bases at J; junction bases unmatched: 0. CDR1 and CDR2 (germline): MNHEY, SVGAGI. The CDR3 here is CASRQGDTEAFF. CDR3 coding DNA: TGTGCCAGCAGACAGGGGGACACTGAAGCTTTCTTT.

This clone has a single count. The gene calls are TRBV12-5 and TRBJ2-1, with 14 bases matching TRBD2. Germline trimming cut 5 bases from V and 5 bases from J; bases unmatched to any gene: 11. The CDR3 contains 18 residues. Looked up from germline, CDR1 is LGHNT and CDR2 is FRNRAP. The CDR3: CASGPSGLAGVRHNEQFF. CDR3 nucleotides: TGTGCTAGTGGTCCCTCGGGACTAGCGGGAGTACGCCACAATGAGCAGTTCTTC.

This sequence joins TRBV3-1 (or the pseudogene TRBV3-2) and TRBJ1-2; a possible D gene is TRBD1 (5 bases). The germline gives CDR1 LGHDT, CDR2 YNNKEL (reference sequence). The CDR3 consists of 14 residues. Deletions cut 0 bases from V and 4 bases from J, with 9 bases between. CDR3 loop: CASSQDPTGYGYTF. The CDR3 nucleotides are TGTGCCAGCAGCCAAGATCCCACAGGCTATGGCTACACCTTC.

The chain couples TRBV6-1 to TRBJ2-7; D tentatively fits TRBD1 or TRBD2 (6 bases each). CDR1 is MNHNS, CDR2 SASEGT, per germline. The CDR3 loop spans 13 amino acids. Trimming took 2 bases from V and 5 from J, leaving 10 bases between them. The CDR3 is CASSEWGAHEQYF. In DNA, the CDR3 is TGTGCCAGCAGTGAATGGGGGGCCCACGAGCAGTACTTC.

The V gene is TRBV27, the J gene TRBJ1-2; the D gene is possibly TRBD1 (6 bases). Germline CDR1 is MNHEY and CDR2 is SMNVEV (reference sequence). The V and J ends lost 6 bases and 6 bases respectively, with 11 bases between them. This CDR3 region has 12 residues. The CDR3 region is CASREGGDGYTF. CDR3 in DNA: TGTGCCAGCAGGGAAGGGGGGGATGGCTACACCTTC.

This clone has a handful of counts. This sequence joins TRBV19 and TRBJ1-4, with 10 bases lining up with TRBD1. V lost 5 bases, J lost 2 bases, and 14 bases stayed unmatched. The CDR3 extends over 19 amino acids. Germline values: CDR1 LNHDA, CDR2 SQIVND (reference sequence). This CDR3 reads CASSLGTGALAKTNEKLFF. In nucleotides, the CDR3 is TGTGCCAGTAGTTTGGGGACAGGGGCGTTAGCCAAGACTAATGAAAAACTGTTTTTT.

A note on this clone: The same CDR3 also results from other DNA sequences found in this sample. The chain is built from TRBV11-2 and TRBJ2-2; D gene unclear. The CDR3 is made up of 14 amino acids. V gave up 3 bases and J gave up 5 bases, with 10 bases separating them. Germline V gene lookup returns CDR1 SGHAT and CDR2 FQNNGV. The CDR3 DNA reads TGTGCCAGCAGCTTCCGGGTCGGTACCGGGGAGCTGTTTTTT. As protein: CASSFRVGTGELFF.

V gene TRBV19 combines with J gene TRBJ2-1, with D maybe TRBD1 (6 bases). The CDR3 extends over 15 amino acids. The germline CDR1 and CDR2 sequences are LNHDA and SQIVND (reference sequence). Trimming shortened V by 7 bases and J by 4 bases, and 17 bases separated the two germline ends. The DNA of the CDR3 is TGTGCCAGTACCCCGACAGGTAGGCCATACAATGAGCAGTTCTTC. Translation: CASTPTGRPYNEQFF. The entire variable domain, with the rest obtained from reference TRBV19 and TRBJ2-1, is as follows: DGGITQSPKYLFRKEGQNVTLSCEQNLNHDAMYWYRQDPGQGLRLIYYSQIVNDFQKGDIAEGYSVSREKKESFPLTVTSAQKNPTAFYLCASTPTGRPYNEQFFGPGTRLTVL.

V and J are TRBV10-3 and TRBJ1-5, with D maybe TRBD1 (5 bases). V lost 3 bases and J lost 5, with 8 bases in between. Germline V gene data show CDR1 as ENHRY and CDR2 as SYGVKD. The CDR3 spans 13 residues. CDR3 sequence: CAISDGGDQPQHF. The CDR3 DNA is TGTGCCATCAGTGATGGGGGAGATCAGCCCCAGCATTTT.